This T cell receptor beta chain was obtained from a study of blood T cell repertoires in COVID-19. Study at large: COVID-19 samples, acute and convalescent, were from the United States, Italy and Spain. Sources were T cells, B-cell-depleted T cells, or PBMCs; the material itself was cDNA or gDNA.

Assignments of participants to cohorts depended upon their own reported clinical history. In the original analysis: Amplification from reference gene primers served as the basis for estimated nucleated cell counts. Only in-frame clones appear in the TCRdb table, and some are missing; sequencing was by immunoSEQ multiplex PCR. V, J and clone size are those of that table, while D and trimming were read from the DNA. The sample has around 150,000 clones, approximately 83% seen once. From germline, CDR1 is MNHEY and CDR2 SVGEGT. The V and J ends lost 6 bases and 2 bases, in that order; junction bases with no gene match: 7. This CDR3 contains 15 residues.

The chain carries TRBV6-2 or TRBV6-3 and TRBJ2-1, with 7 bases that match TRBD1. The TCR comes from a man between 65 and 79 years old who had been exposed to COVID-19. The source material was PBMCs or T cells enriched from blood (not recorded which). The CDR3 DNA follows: TGTGCCAGCAGCCCCAGACAGGGCGCCTACAATGAGCAGTTCTTC. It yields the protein CASSPRQGAYNEQFF.